This T cell receptor (beta chain) was recovered during a study of vaccination and CD4 T cells after COVID-19. Turning to the study itself: Convalescents were six males and four females, two of them Hispanic. Timing of post-vaccine sample collection was a median approximately 72 days after dose two, with a range of 14 to 241.

Treatment specified: roughly nine-day PBMC culture with coronavirus spike peptide pools or control peptides (ViraFEST assay). Fresh IL-2 medium replaced half the culture medium on days 3 and 7. This clonotype was seen only a few times. Its antigen is currently unknown. The germline V gene encodes CDR1 MNHEY and CDR2 SVGAGI. The CDR3 runs to 15 residues. V was pared by 2 bases and J by 9 bases, with 5 bases of the junction left unmatched. Cultured CD4+ T cell DNA was sequenced using the Oncomine TCR Beta short-read assay. From the PCR reads, TCRdb called clonotypes with MiXCR, one entry per CDR3 protein. Of about 20,000 distinct CDR3 sequences listed, 65% to 80% were seen once; the top ten hold 3.5% to 4.5%.

The V gene is TRBV6-5, the J gene TRBJ1-6; 9 nucleotides line up with TRBD1. Input material: CD4+ T cells from blood, cultured in vitro. The receptor comes from a human donor who had recovered from COVID-19. CDR3 sequence reads: CASSYRRDRVSPLHF. The CDR3 DNA sequence: TGTGCCAGCAGTTACCGCCGGGACAGGGTTTCACCCCTCCACTTT.